These 14 T cell receptor beta chains originate from one sample sequenced in a study of T cells after yellow fever vaccination. TCRdb re-derived calls from the 5' RACE reads in MiXCR, one entry per CDR3 protein. The sample lists nearly 550,000 distinct CDR3 sequences, under 25% occurring once. The sequencing here drew on PBMCs, taken 15 days after the yellow fever booster vaccination. The receptors here all came from a man aged 25 to 40 who received the YFV17D yellow fever vaccine.

This clonotype has more than one count but fewer than ten. The J gene is TRBJ2-7, the V gene TRBV29-1, with 8 bases aligning to TRBD2. With V trimmed by 4 bases and J by 2 bases, 7 bases remained unmatched. This CDR3 region has 14 residues. From germline, CDR1 is SQVTM and CDR2 ANQGSEA. The CDR3 loop is CSVVSSSGAYEQYF. The CDR3 DNA reads TGCAGCGTTGTCTCCAGTAGCGGGGCCTACGAGCAGTACTTC.

The chain is built from TRBV15 and TRBJ2-7, with D maybe TRBD2 (5 bases). The CDR3 contains 12 residues. The germline V and J ends were trimmed by 3 bases and 6 bases, with 9 bases remaining between them. CDR1 is LNHNV and CDR2 is YYDKDF in the germline V gene (reference sequence). The CDR3 DNA follows: TGTGCCACCAGCAGTCCTGGAGGCGAGCAGTACTTC. Amino acid sequence: CATSSPGGEQYF. Full variable domain (rest looked up from reference TRBV15 and TRBJ2-7): DAMVIQNPRYQVTQFGKPVTLSCSQTLNHNVMYWYQQKSSQAPKLLFHYYDKDFNNEADTPDNFQSRRPNTSFCFLDIRSPGLGDTAMYLCATSSPGGEQYFGPGTRLTVT.

Only a few counts were recorded for this clonotype. The J gene is TRBJ2-5, the V gene TRBV5-1, with 8 bases identical to TRBD1. Germline trimming cut 7 bases from V and 7 bases from J; bases unmatched to any gene: 6. This CDR3 is 12 amino acids long. Per germline, CDR1 SGHRS and CDR2 YFSETQ. In nucleotides, the CDR3 is TGCGCCAGCGGGACAGGCGAAGGGACCCAGTACTTC. Translation: CASGTGEGTQYF.

This clonotype occurred a few times. J is TRBJ2-1 and V is TRBV29-1; D possibly corresponds to TRBD2 (5 bases). Germline-derived CDR1 and CDR2 are SQVTM and ANQGSEA. The CDR3 length is 12 residues. The CDR3 loop is CRVRDSYNEQFF. The CDR3 DNA reads TGCCGGGTGAGGGACTCCTACAATGAGCAGTTCTTC.

This clonotype was picked up many times. V is TRBV29-1 and J is TRBJ2-7; D possibly corresponds to TRBD2 (6 bases). V was shortened by 4 bases and J by 4 bases, with 17 bases between the two germline ends. Germline V CDR1 and CDR2: SQVTM, ANQGSEA. The CDR3 spans 14 residues. CDR3 sequence reads: CSVAPRIADYEQYF. In nucleotides, the CDR3 is TGCAGCGTTGCTCCGCGGATAGCGGATTACGAGCAGTACTTC.

V usage is TRBV5-6 and J usage is TRBJ1-2; no firm D call. CDR3 length: 12 amino acids. Germline values: CDR1 SGHDT, CDR2 YYEEEE. V lost 2 bases and J 6 bases, leaving 8 bases between the germline ends. The CDR3: CASSFGGNGYTF. DNA of the CDR3: TGTGCCAGCAGCTTCGGAGGGAATGGCTACACCTTC.

The chain couples TRBV7-6 to TRBJ1-2; 7 bases are a match to TRBD1. CDR3 size: 14 residues. V lost 6 bases, J lost 3 bases, and 7 bases stayed unmatched. CDR1 SGHVS and CDR2 FNYEAQ come from the germline V gene. CDR3 protein: CASRVRDRDYGYTF. The CDR3 DNA reads TGTGCCAGCAGAGTACGGGACAGAGACTATGGCTACACCTTC.

This clonotype came up a few times. The chain is built from TRBV5-1 and TRBJ1-1, with D possibly matching TRBD1 (5 bases). Germline CDR1 and CDR2: SGHRS and YFSETQ. The V end was cut by 2 bases, the J end by 6 bases, with 20 bases between. CDR3 length: 16 residues. The CDR3 spells CASSLLDLGRSSEAFF. The CDR3 coding sequence is TGCGCCAGCAGCTTACTAGATTTGGGGCGAAGCTCTGAAGCTTTCTTT.

This clonotype has only a few counts. The chain is built from TRBV30 and TRBJ1-5; no reliable D call. V gave up 1 base and J gave up 1 base, with 8 bases separating them. This CDR3 is built from 14 residues. Per germline, CDR1 GTSNPN and CDR2 SVGIG (reference sequence). The CDR3 spells CAWSAIDSNQPQHF. The CDR3 DNA is TGTGCCTGGAGTGCCATAGACAGCAATCAGCCCCAGCATTTT.

This clonotype came up a few times. J is TRBJ2-7 and V is TRBV5-1, with D perhaps matching TRBD2 (5 bases). Trimming took off 3 bases at V and 3 bases at J, with 16 bases between the two ends. The CDR3 totals 15 residues. Germline loops: CDR1 SGHRS, CDR2 YFSETQ. CDR3 DNA: TGCGCCAGCAGCTCTTGGGAGAGCGGAGACTACGAGCAGTACTTC. Protein sequence: CASSSWESGDYEQYF.

The J gene is TRBJ1-5, the V gene TRBV10-2; no clear D. The germline V gene has CDR1 WSHSY and CDR2 SAAADI. V lost 3 bases and J lost 4, with 7 bases in between. CDR3 length: 13 residues. CDR3 protein: CASSEVANQPQHF. The CDR3 bases are TGCGCCAGCAGTGAAGTAGCAAATCAGCCCCAGCATTTT.

The V call is TRBV7-8, the J call TRBJ2-7; D is possibly TRBD2 (6 bases). Trimming left V 3 bases short and J 1 base short, with 16 bases between. The length of the CDR3 is 16 residues. Germline lookup yields CDR1 SGHVS and CDR2 FQNEAQ. The CDR3 DNA is TGTGCCAGCAGCTTCTTAAATCGCGGGACTTCCTACGAGCAGTACGTC. Translating it yields CASSFLNRGTSYEQYV.

This clonotype was seen only a few times. The DNA for the CDR3 is TGCAGTGCTAGCGAACTGGGGGGGTACATCGATGAGCAGTTCTTC. Its translation is CSASELGGYIDEQFF. J is TRBJ2-1 and V is TRBV20-1; 7 positions agree with TRBD2. Germline V lookup: CDR1 DFQATT, CDR2 SNEGSKA (reference sequence). This CDR3 region has 15 residues. V was pared by 3 bases and J by 8 bases, with 13 bases of the junction left unmatched.

The rearrangement uses TRBV29-1 and TRBJ1-4; a possible D gene is TRBD1 (6 bases). The CDR3 loop spans 16 amino acids. Germline CDR1 and CDR2: SQVTM and ANQGSEA. The V and J ends lost 3 bases and 0 bases respectively, with 14 bases between them. CDR3 coding DNA: TGCAGCGTTGATGGAGGGGGGCCATCAACTAATGAAAAACTGTTTTTT. It specifies CSVDGGGPSTNEKLFF.